The TCR beta chain described here comes from a study of prognosis after radiotherapy for stage I lung cancer. Study at large: Patients numbered some 13 men and 6 women, aged roughly 50 to 85 with a median of approximately 68 years. The biologically effective dose of the SBRT radiotherapy was at least 100 Gy, given over 3 to 5 fractions. Study-level points and caveats: It was in patients who developed distant metastases that Shannon entropy after stereotactic body radiation therapy was lower.

Researchers used two-round multiplex PCR to amplify TCR beta CDR3 starting from genomic DNA. During first-round PCR, primers specific to each TRBV and TRBJ gene were used. TCRdb re-called the multiplex PCR reads through MiXCR, storing one row per CDR3 protein. The sample consists of roughly 18,000 distinct CDR3 sequences, roughly 40% of them appearing once. In this sample, this clonotype turned up many times. No antigen is known for it. At each of two time points, roughly 5.8 milliliters of venous blood were taken. This CDR3 comprises 15 residues. Germline CDR1 SGHKS, CDR2 YYEKEE (reference sequence). Between the trimmed V and J ends, which lost 1 base and 5 bases, there was a span of 16 bases.

V usage is TRBV5-5 and J usage is TRBJ2-7, with D possibly being TRBD2 (6 bases). The sequence derives from a donor aged 50 or older with non-small cell lung cancer. The sequenced sample was PBMCs, obtained before or after stereotactic body radiation therapy (not recorded which). The CDR3 DNA is TGTGCCAGCAGCTTGCAGTTCTGGGGGGTCAACGAGCAGTACTTC. Its translation: CASSLQFWGVNEQYF.